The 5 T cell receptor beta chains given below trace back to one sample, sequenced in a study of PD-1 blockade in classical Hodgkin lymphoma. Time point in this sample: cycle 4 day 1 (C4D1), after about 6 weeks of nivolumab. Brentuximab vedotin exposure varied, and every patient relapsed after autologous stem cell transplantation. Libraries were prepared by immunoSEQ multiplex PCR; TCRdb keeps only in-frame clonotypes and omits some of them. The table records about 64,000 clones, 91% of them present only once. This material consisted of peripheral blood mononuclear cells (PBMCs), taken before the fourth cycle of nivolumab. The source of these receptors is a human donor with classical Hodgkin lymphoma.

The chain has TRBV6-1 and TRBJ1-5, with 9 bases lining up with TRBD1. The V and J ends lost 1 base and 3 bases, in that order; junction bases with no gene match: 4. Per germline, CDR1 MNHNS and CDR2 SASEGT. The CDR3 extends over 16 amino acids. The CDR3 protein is CASSEVGQGNNQPQHF. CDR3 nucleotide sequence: TGTGCCAGCAGTGAAGTGGGACAGGGAAACAATCAGCCCCAGCATTTT.

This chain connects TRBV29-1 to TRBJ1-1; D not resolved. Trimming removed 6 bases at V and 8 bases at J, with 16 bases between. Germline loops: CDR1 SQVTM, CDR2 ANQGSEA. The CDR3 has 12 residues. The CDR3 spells CSVGRAKAEAFF. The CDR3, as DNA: TGCAGCGTGGGAAGGGCAAAGGCGGAAGCTTTCTTT.

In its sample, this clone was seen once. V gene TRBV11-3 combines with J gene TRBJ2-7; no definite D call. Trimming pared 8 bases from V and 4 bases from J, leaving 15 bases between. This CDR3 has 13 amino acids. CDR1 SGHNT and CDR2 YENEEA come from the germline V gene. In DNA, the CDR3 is TGTGCCAGCTCTGTCCGGCTGGGTTACGAGCAGTACTTC. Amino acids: CASSVRLGYEQYF. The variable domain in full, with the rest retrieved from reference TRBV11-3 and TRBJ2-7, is EAGVVQSPRYKIIEKKQPVAFWCNPISGHNTLYWYLQNLGQGPELLIRYENEEAVDDSQLPKDRFSAERLKGVDSTLKIQPAELGDSAVYLCASSVRLGYEQYFGPGTRLTVT.

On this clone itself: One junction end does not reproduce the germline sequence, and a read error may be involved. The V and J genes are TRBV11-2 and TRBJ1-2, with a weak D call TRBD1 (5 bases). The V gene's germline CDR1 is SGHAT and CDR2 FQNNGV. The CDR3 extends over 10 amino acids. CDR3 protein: CASSPIEQAF. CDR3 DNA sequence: TGTGCCAGCAGTCCGATAGAACAGGCCTTC.

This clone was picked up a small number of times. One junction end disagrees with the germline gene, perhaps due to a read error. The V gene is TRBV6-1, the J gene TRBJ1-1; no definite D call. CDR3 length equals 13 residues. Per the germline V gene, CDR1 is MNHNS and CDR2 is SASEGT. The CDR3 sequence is CAGRSNEWTEAFF. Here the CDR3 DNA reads TGTGCCGGCAGGAGTAATGAGTGGACTGAAGCTTTCTTT.